This is a list of T cell receptor beta chains from one sample in a study of blood T cell repertoires in COVID-19. Repertoires were generated with immunoSEQ multiplex PCR, while TCRdb's copy carries only in-frame clones and drops some. The sample has almost 55,000 clones, over 80% seen once. The source material was peripheral blood. The receptors were sampled from a human donor in a cohort sampled during active COVID-19. The CDR3 runs from the conserved cysteine through the conserved F or W. D genes are given only for firm matches. Part of the rows lack a size; the others show once, few, many or a class for expanded clones.

J gene: TRBJ2-7
CDR3 length: 12
clone size: NA
D gene: TRBD1
V gene: TRBV28
CDR3 protein: CASSLTGDEQYF
CDR3 DNA: TGTGCCAGCAGCCTAACAGGGGACGAGCAGTACTTC

J gene: TRBJ2-2
CDR3 length: 14
clone size: NA
D gene: TRBD1
V gene: TRBV4-2
CDR3 protein: CASSQVGGGGELFF
CDR3 DNA: TGTGCCAGCAGCCAAGTAGGGGGCGGCGGGGAGCTGTTTTTT

J gene: TRBJ2-7
CDR3 length: 13
clone size: NA
D gene: NA
V gene: TRBV30
CDR3 protein: CAWSAGWTYEQYF
CDR3 DNA: TGTGCCTGGTCCGCAGGGTGGACCTACGAGCAGTACTTC

J gene: TRBJ2-5
CDR3 length: 13
clone size: NA
D gene: NA
V gene: TRBV18
CDR3 protein: CASSLGLQETQYF
CDR3 DNA: TGTGCCAGCTCCCTGGGGCTACAAGAGACCCAGTACTTC

J gene: TRBJ1-5
CDR3 length: 15
clone size: NA
D gene: NA
V gene: TRBV24-1
CDR3 protein: CATSDLEGANTPQHF
CDR3 DNA: TGTGCCACCAGTGATTTGGAAGGGGCCAATACGCCCCAGCATTTT

J gene: TRBJ2-7
CDR3 length: 13
clone size: once
D gene: NA
V gene: TRBV30
CDR3 protein: CASDHGQFYEQYF
CDR3 DNA: TGTGCCTCTGACCACGGACAGTTCTACGAGCAGTACTTC

J gene: TRBJ2-7
CDR3 length: 15
clone size: NA
D gene: NA
V gene: TRBV3-1/TRBV3-2
CDR3 protein: CASSQAQRPTYEQYF
CDR3 DNA: TGTGCCAGCAGCCAAGCCCAGCGGCCCACCTACGAGCAGTACTTC

J gene: TRBJ2-5
CDR3 length: 15
clone size: NA
D gene: NA
V gene: TRBV18
CDR3 protein: CASSPRLQDQETQYF
CDR3 DNA: TGTGCCAGCTCACCTCGTCTCCAGGACCAAGAGACCCAGTACTTC

J gene: TRBJ2-2
CDR3 length: 14
clone size: NA
D gene: TRBD2
V gene: TRBV5-1
CDR3 protein: CASSRGLAAGELFF
CDR3 DNA: TGCGCCAGCAGTCGGGGACTAGCAGCCGGGGAGCTGTTTTTT

J gene: TRBJ1-2
CDR3 length: 15
clone size: NA
D gene: NA
V gene: TRBV4-2
CDR3 protein: CASSQDPPLYYGYTF
CDR3 DNA: TGTGCCAGCAGCCAAGACCCCCCCCTCTACTATGGCTACACCTTC

J gene: TRBJ2-7
CDR3 length: 15
clone size: NA
D gene: TRBD2
V gene: TRBV5-1
CDR3 protein: CASSAGTSGDYEQYF
CDR3 DNA: TGCGCCAGCAGCGCCGGGACTAGCGGGGACTACGAGCAGTACTTC

J gene: TRBJ1-6
CDR3 length: 15
clone size: once
D gene: TRBD1
V gene: TRBV13
CDR3 protein: CASSLRGQNNSPLHF
CDR3 DNA: TGTGCCAGCAGCTTAAGGGGACAGAATAATTCACCCCTCCACTTT

J gene: TRBJ1-5
CDR3 length: 13
clone size: NA
D gene: NA
V gene: TRBV6-5
CDR3 protein: CASRAGISQPQHF
CDR3 DNA: TGTGCCAGCCGGGCAGGGATAAGTCAGCCCCAGCATTTT

J gene: TRBJ2-3
CDR3 length: 13
clone size: NA
D gene: NA
V gene: TRBV24-1
CDR3 protein: CATSDPTTNTQYF
CDR3 DNA: TGTGCCACCAGTGATCCAACTACTAATACGCAGTATTTT

J gene: TRBJ2-7
CDR3 length: 14
clone size: NA
D gene: NA
V gene: TRBV28
CDR3 protein: CASSSGTPPYEQYF
CDR3 DNA: TGTGCCAGCAGTTCCGGGACACCCCCCTACGAGCAGTACTTC

J gene: TRBJ2-3
CDR3 length: 15
clone size: NA
D gene: TRBD1
V gene: TRBV5-8
CDR3 protein: CASSPGTGSTDTQYF
CDR3 DNA: TGTGCCAGCAGCCCTGGGACAGGGAGCACAGATACGCAGTATTTT

J gene: TRBJ2-5
CDR3 length: 16
clone size: NA
D gene: TRBD2
V gene: TRBV5-1
CDR3 protein: CASSSTSGGAIGAQYF
CDR3 DNA: TGCGCCAGCAGTTCAACTAGCGGGGGTGCGATTGGGGCCCAGTACTTC